The clone carrying this T cell receptor (beta chain) is a singleton in its sample. The antigen remains unidentified. This sample was included in a study of Tregs in tolerant kidney transplant recipients. Findings of the study overall: Changing PCR primers prevented nucleotide comparison between some patients' samples.

The repertoire was sequenced with immunoSEQ multiplex PCR; TCRdb's copy has only in-frame clones and lacks some. The sample includes under 90,000 clones, over 75% seen only once; the top ten take 1.5% to 2%. Mixed chimerism was transient after nonmyeloablative marrow transplants from related graft donors. Germline values: CDR1 ENHRY, CDR2 SYGVKD. This CDR3 comprises 16 residues. J was trimmed by 5 bases and V by 6 bases; bases with no gene match: 6. This clonotype was sampled from a human patient who received a combined kidney and bone marrow transplant. Some T cells may have come from the graft donor. Sequences were derived from CD4+ T cells from blood (PBMCs), sampled 24 months after the transplant. The chain couples TRBV10-3 to TRBJ2-3; 15 positions match TRBD2. In nucleotides, the CDR3 is TGTGCCATCAGCATGGGACTAGCGGGAGGTGGAGATACGCAGTATTTT. Translated, it gives CAISMGLAGGGDTQYF.